The subject of this entry is one TCR beta chain. Its antigen is not identified. This entry is derived from a study of long-term antiretroviral therapy in people with HIV. Looking at the study overall: The 2015 recommendation for immediate ART came about a decade after the earliest samples. Study results and caveats: ART adherence was not documented, and neither viral resistance nor therapy changes had any data.

The J segment lost 6 bases and the V segment lost 3 bases, leaving 10 bases of the junction unmatched. Germline loops: CDR1 SGDLS, CDR2 YYNGEE. The CDR3 has 15 amino acids. Samples were assayed with immunoSEQ v3.0 at survey level. Using immunoSEQ multiplex PCR, the repertoire was profiled, and TCRdb retains in-frame clones only, with some absent. The profile shows some 27,000 clones, over 90% of them singletons. At least one PBMC sample before ART and at least two after were required. The sequence was collected from a woman aged 40 to 50 with HIV. The sample consisted of unsorted PBMCs, taken about 6.5 years after starting antiretroviral therapy. The chain employs TRBV9 and TRBJ1-2, with 8 bases matching TRBD1. In nucleotides, the CDR3 is TGTGCCAGCAGCGAGTGGATGACAGGGGCCGATGGCTACACCTTC. It yields the protein CASSEWMTGADGYTF. The entire variable domain, with the rest obtained from reference TRBV9 and TRBJ1-2, is as follows: DSGVTQTPKHLITATGQRVTLRCSPRSGDLSVYWYQQSLDQGLQFLIQYYNGEERAKGNILERFSAQQFPDLHSELNLSSLELGDSALYFCASSEWMTGADGYTFGSGTRLTVV.